A single sample gave rise to the 17 T cell receptor beta chains below, sequenced in a study of CDR3 diversity in severe acne. TCRdb itself ran the PCR reads through MiXCR, one entry per CDR3 protein. The top ten hold about 9.9% of the sample, which has fewer than 90,000 distinct CDR3 sequences, 45% to 50% seen once. The sample consisted of blood. These TCRs come from a male donor with severe acne vulgaris.

This clonotype was seen repeatedly, ten times or more. The V and J genes are TRBV11-2 and TRBJ2-7; TRBD2 agrees at 7 bases. The V gene's germline CDR1 is SGHAT and CDR2 FQNNGV. V lost 6 bases to trimming and J lost 3 bases; unmatched junction nucleotides: 8. There are 14 residues in the CDR3. The CDR3 sequence: CASSLGGGIYEQYF. The CDR3 nucleotides read TGTGCCAGCAGTTTGGGCGGGGGAATCTACGAGCAGTACTTC.

The chain is built from TRBV19 and TRBJ2-7; possible D gene TRBD2, 5 bases. From germline, CDR1 is LNHDA and CDR2 SQIVND (reference sequence). V was shortened by 8 bases and J by 0 bases, with 11 bases between the two germline ends. The length of the CDR3 is 13 residues. The CDR3 reads CASVDGNSYEQYF. The CDR3, as DNA: TGTGCCAGTGTAGACGGGAACTCCTACGAGCAGTACTTC. Filled out from reference TRBV19 and TRBJ2-7, the complete variable domain reads DGGITQSPKYLFRKEGQNVTLSCEQNLNHDAMYWYRQDPGQGLRLIYYSQIVNDFQKGDIAEGYSVSREKKESFPLTVTSAQKNPTAFYLCASVDGNSYEQYFGPGTRLTVT.

This clonotype was picked up one time. A read error may account for a junction end that differs from germline. The chain couples TRBV6-2 or TRBV6-3 to TRBJ2-1; 9 nucleotides match TRBD1. Per germline, CDR1 MNHEY and CDR2 SVGEGT. This CDR3 is 15 amino acids long. The CDR3 here is CASIPQGAAYNEQLF. The CDR3 coding sequence is TGTGCCAGCATTCCACAGGGGGCGGCCTACAATGAGCAGCTCTTC.

This clonotype was counted at least ten times. The CDR3: CSARRGRTAGTDTQYF. Here the CDR3 DNA reads TGCAGTGCTAGGCGCGGGAGGACCGCCGGCACAGATACGCAGTATTTT. The chain has TRBV20-1 and TRBJ2-3; 8 positions match TRBD2. Trimming removed 3 bases from V and 1 base from J; junction bases left unmatched: 9. This CDR3 has 16 amino acids. Germline lookup yields CDR1 DFQATT and CDR2 SNEGSKA (reference sequence).

This clonotype was seen more than once but under ten times. The chain uses TRBV12-3 or TRBV12-4 and TRBJ1-5, with 10 bases fitting TRBD1. The CDR3 contains 14 residues. Trimming took 5 bases from V and 7 from J; bases not matched to a gene: 5. CDR3 nucleotide sequence: TGTGCCAGCAGTCTAGGGACAGGGGTCCAGCCCCAGCATTTT. This gives the protein CASSLGTGVQPQHF.

This clonotype occurred many times. The chain links TRBV4-3 to TRBJ1-4; 7 nucleotides line up with TRBD1. Per the germline V gene, CDR1 is LGHNA and CDR2 is YSLEER. Trimming cost V 7 bases and J 13 bases; bases outside gene matches: 15. The CDR3 is 14 amino acids. The CDR3 sequence is CASNTGELLGRLFF. Here the CDR3 DNA reads TGCGCCAGCAACACAGGGGAGCTCTTAGGTCGACTGTTTTTT.

The chain joins TRBV10-3 to TRBJ1-6; D is perhaps TRBD1 (5 bases). The germline V gene has CDR1 ENHRY and CDR2 SYGVKD. Trimming cost V 4 bases and J 10 bases, with 8 bases left between them. The CDR3 has 12 amino acids. CDR3 amino acids: CAISGRESPLHF. CDR3 nucleotide sequence: TGTGCCATCAGTGGCAGGGAATCACCCCTCCACTTT.

The rearrangement joins TRBV25-1 to TRBJ2-7, with D possibly matching TRBD2 (5 bases). Trimming shortened V by 4 bases and J by 5 bases, and 18 bases separated the two germline ends. This CDR3 is 15 amino acids long. Germline V lookup: CDR1 MGHDK, CDR2 SYGVNS. CDR3 loop: CASSGTRFPPHEQYF. CDR3 in DNA: TGTGCCAGCAGTGGGACTCGTTTCCCACCCCACGAGCAGTACTTC.

This clonotype was counted ten times or more. The rearrangement joins TRBV7-6 to TRBJ1-1; 9 positions agree with TRBD1. Losses at the gene ends were 4 bases for V and 1 base for J; bases not matched to a gene: 4. The CDR3 contains 15 residues. Germline CDR1 and CDR2: SGHVS and FNYEAQ. Here the CDR3 DNA reads TGTGCCAGCAGCTGGCCGGGACAGGGGAACACTGAAGCTTTCTTT. It is translated as CASSWPGQGNTEAFF. The complete variable domain, with remaining parts taken from reference TRBV7-6 and TRBJ1-1, reads GAGVSQSPRYKVTKRGQDVALRCDPISGHVSLYWYRQALGQGPEFLTYFNYEAQQDKSGLPNDRFSAERPEGSISTLTIQRTEQRDSAMYRCASSWPGQGNTEAFFGQGTRLTVV.

This clonotype is large (0.1 to 1%) in the sample. This chain links TRBV25-1 with TRBJ2-5; a weak D match, TRBD2 (7 bases). The CDR3 runs to 14 residues. CDR1 and CDR2 (germline): MGHDK, SYGVNS. Trimming removed 5 bases from V and 3 bases from J, with 13 bases in between. The CDR3 DNA reads as TGTGCCAGCAGTCAAAGAGGGGGGGAAGAGACCCAGTACTTC. Translation: CASSQRGGEETQYF. Based on the CDR3 plus reference TRBV25-1 and TRBJ2-5, the full variable domain is EADIYQTPRYLVIGTGKKITLECSQTMGHDKMYWYQQDPGMELHLIHYSYGVNSTEKGDLSSESTVSRIRTEHFPLTLESARPSHTSQYLCASSQRGGEETQYFGPGTRLLVL.

This clonotype was counted a few times. The V call is TRBV7-9, the J call TRBJ2-1; tentatively, D is TRBD2 (6 bases). Per the germline V gene, CDR1 is SEHNR and CDR2 is FQNEAQ (reference sequence). The CDR3 length is 15 residues. Trimming shortened V by 5 bases and J by 3 bases, and 14 bases separated the two germline ends. The CDR3 spells CASSPGRGDYNEQFF. CDR3 nucleotide sequence: TGTGCCAGCAGCCCCGGGAGAGGGGACTACAATGAGCAGTTCTTC.

The rearrangement links TRBV4-3 to TRBJ2-1; 7 bases align to TRBD2. Per germline, CDR1 LGHNA and CDR2 YSLEER. Trimming cost V 2 bases and J 9 bases; bases outside gene matches: 10. The length of the CDR3 is 15 residues. Here the CDR3 reads CASSQRTSFRAEQFF. The CDR3 DNA reads TGCGCCAGCAGCCAACGGACTAGTTTCCGGGCTGAGCAGTTCTTC.

V is TRBV7-8 and J is TRBJ2-7; possibly TRBD2 for D (5 bases). Germline CDR1 SGHVS, CDR2 FQNEAQ. This CDR3 comprises 14 residues. V was cut by 4 bases and J by 0 bases, with 10 bases left in between. CDR3 loop: CASSSQRASYEQYF. The CDR3 DNA is TGTGCCAGCAGCTCGCAGAGGGCCTCCTACGAGCAGTACTTC.

This chain joins TRBV2 and TRBJ2-7, with D perhaps given as TRBD1 or TRBD2 (6 bases each). The V end was cut by 6 bases, the J end by 0 bases, with 12 bases between. The CDR3 totals 14 residues. Germline-derived CDR1 and CDR2 are SNHLY and FYNNEI. The chain's CDR3 is CASSDGGSSYEQYF. CDR3 DNA: TGTGCCAGCAGCGACGGGGGCAGCTCCTACGAGCAGTACTTC.

The chain employs TRBV28 and TRBJ1-5; D is unclear. V dropped 5 bases and J dropped 16 bases, with 21 bases sitting between them. The CDR3 has 13 amino acids. In germline, CDR1 is MDHEN, CDR2 SYDVKM. The CDR3 nucleotides read TGTGCCAGCAGTCCTGACTCGCCCGACCCCTCCCATTTT. It yields the protein CASSPDSPDPSHF. Full variable domain (missing parts from reference TRBV28 and TRBJ1-5): DVKVTQSSRYLVKRTGEKVFLECVQDMDHENMFWYRQDPGLGLRLIYFSYDVKMKEKGDIPEGYSVSREKKERFSLILESASTNQTSMYLCASSPDSPDPSHFGDGTRLSIL.

This clonotype has a single count. The V and J genes are TRBV28 and TRBJ2-5, with 7 bases fitting TRBD1. Trimming cost V 3 bases and J 5 bases; bases outside gene matches: 6. CDR3 length equals 14 residues. The V gene's germline CDR1 is MDHEN and CDR2 SYDVKM. The CDR3 loop is CASSFDRVRETQYF. CDR3 nucleotide sequence: TGTGCCAGCAGTTTCGACAGGGTCAGGGAGACCCAGTACTTC.

This clonotype has only a few counts. The V call is TRBV3-1, the J call TRBJ2-5; D not resolved. Germline lookup yields CDR1 LGHDT and CDR2 YNNKEL (reference sequence). The germline V and J ends were trimmed by 0 bases and 5 bases, with 4 bases remaining between them. This CDR3 has 12 residues. The CDR3 region is CASSQDSETQYF. The DNA for the CDR3 is TGTGCCAGCAGCCAAGATTCGGAGACCCAGTACTTC.